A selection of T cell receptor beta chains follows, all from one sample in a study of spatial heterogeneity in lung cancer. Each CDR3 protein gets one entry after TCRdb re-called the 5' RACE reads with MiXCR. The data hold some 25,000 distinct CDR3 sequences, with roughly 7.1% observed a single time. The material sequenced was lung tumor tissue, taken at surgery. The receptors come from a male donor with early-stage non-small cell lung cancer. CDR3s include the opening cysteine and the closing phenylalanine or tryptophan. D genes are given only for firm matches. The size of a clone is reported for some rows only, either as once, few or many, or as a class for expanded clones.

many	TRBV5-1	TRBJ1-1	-	CASSLAAGWNTEAFF	TGCGCCAGCAGCTTGGCGGCAGGCTGGAACACTGAAGCTTTCTTT
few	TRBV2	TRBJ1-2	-	CASREVGYGYTF	TGTGCCAGCAGAGAAGTGGGGTATGGCTACACCTTC
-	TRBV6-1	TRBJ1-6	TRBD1	CASSVNRGDNSPLHF	TGTGCCAGCAGTGTAAACAGGGGAGATAATTCACCCCTCCACTTT
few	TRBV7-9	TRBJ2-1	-	CASSSYVGKNEQFF	TGTGCCAGCAGCTCCTATGTAGGGAAGAATGAGCAGTTCTTC
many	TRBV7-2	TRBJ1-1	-	CASSLGGTVNTEAFF	TGTGCCAGCAGCTTAGGAGGGACGGTGAACACTGAAGCTTTCTTT
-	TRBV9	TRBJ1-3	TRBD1	CASSVRDRENTIYF	TGTGCCAGCAGCGTAAGGGACAGGGAGAACACCATATATTTT
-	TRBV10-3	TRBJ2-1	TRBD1	CAISYTGTDSYNEQFF	TGTGCCATCAGTTATACCGGGACAGATTCCTACAATGAGCAGTTCTTC
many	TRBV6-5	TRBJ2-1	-	CASSTRDRYNEQFF	TGTGCCAGCAGTACGCGGGACAGATACAATGAGCAGTTCTTC
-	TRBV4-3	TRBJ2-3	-	CASSQEGGSDTDTQYF	TGCGCCAGCAGCCAAGAAGGCGGGTCCGACACAGATACGCAGTATTTT
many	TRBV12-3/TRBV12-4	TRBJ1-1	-	CASTRVAEAFF	TGTGCCAGCACCAGGGTTGCTGAAGCTTTCTTT
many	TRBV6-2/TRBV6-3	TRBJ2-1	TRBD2	CASRILAGDYNEQFF	TGTGCCAGCAGAATACTAGCGGGGGACTACAATGAGCAGTTCTTC
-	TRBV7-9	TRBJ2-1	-	CASSVRGEQFF	TGTGCCAGCAGCGTCAGGGGAGAGCAGTTCTTC
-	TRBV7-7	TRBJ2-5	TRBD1	CASSPGGLSETQYF	TGTGCCAGCAGCCCAGGGGGATTAAGTGAGACCCAGTACTTC
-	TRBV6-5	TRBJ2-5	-	CTSSYEGSRQETQYF	TGTACCAGCAGTTACGAGGGGTCCCGACAAGAGACCCAGTACTTC
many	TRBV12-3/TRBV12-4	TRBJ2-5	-	CASSLDSFQETQYF	TGTGCCAGCAGTTTAGATAGTTTCCAAGAGACCCAGTACTTC
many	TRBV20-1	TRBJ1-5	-	CSAKQQLSNQPQHF	TGCAGTGCTAAACAACAGTTAAGCAATCAGCCCCAGCATTTT
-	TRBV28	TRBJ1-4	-	CASSFTGKGLFF	TGTGCCAGCAGTTTTACCGGGAAAGGGCTGTTTTTT
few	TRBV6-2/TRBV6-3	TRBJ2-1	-	CASSWRGHYNEQFF	TGTGCCAGCAGTTGGCGGGGCCACTACAATGAGCAGTTCTTC
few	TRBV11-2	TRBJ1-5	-	CASSLEEDQPQHF	TGTGCCAGCAGCTTAGAGGAAGATCAGCCCCAGCATTTT
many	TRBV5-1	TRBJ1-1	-	CASRQGGHTEAFF	TGCGCCAGCCGCCAGGGAGGGCACACTGAAGCTTTCTTT
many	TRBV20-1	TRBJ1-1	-	CSARPTVVDTEAFF	TGCAGTGCTAGACCTACAGTAGTCGACACTGAAGCTTTCTTT